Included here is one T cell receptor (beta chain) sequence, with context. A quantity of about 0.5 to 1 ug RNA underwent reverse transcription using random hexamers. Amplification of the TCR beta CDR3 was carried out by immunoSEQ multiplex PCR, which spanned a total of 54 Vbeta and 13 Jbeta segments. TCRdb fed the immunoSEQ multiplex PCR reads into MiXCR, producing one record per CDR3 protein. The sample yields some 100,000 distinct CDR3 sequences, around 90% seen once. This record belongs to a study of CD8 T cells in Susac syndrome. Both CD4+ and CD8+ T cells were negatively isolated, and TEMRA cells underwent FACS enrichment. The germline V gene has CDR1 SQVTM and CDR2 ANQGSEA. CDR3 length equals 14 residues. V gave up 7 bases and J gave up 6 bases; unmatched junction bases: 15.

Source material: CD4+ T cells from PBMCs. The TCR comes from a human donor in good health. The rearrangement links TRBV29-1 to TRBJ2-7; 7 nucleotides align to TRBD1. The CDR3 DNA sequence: TGCAGCGGGAGGACGACAGGGCGTTTGGGCGAGCAGTACTTC. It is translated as CSGRTTGRLGEQYF.